Detailed here is one T cell receptor beta chain. Its target is unknown. 13 Jbeta primers and 60 Vbeta primers were used for the PCR. The protocol was immunoSEQ multiplex PCR, while the TCRdb copy is restricted to in-frame clones and leaves out a portion. The table shows around 130,000 clones, with about 76% occurring only once. CDR1 and CDR2 (germline): SGHRS, YFSETQ. The germline V and J ends were trimmed by 0 bases and 7 bases, with 5 bases remaining between them. The CDR3 sequence is 13 residues long. This entry is derived from a study of cytomegalovirus exposure and HLA in healthy donors. General study points: The study dropped some indistinguishable V segments, TRBV6-2 and TRBV6-3 among them. Sequence variants that were highly shared formed a cluster that was likely a sequencing artifact. CMV serostatus was the sole immune exposure information available. Presence/absence analyses rested on an assumption that sequencing depth was roughly uniform across donors.

The chain has TRBV5-1 and TRBJ1-6, with D perhaps matching TRBD1 (5 bases). This TCR was sampled from a woman in her forties in good health and CMV-seronegative. What was sequenced was PBMCs. Written as DNA, the CDR3 is TGCGCCAGCAGCTTGGAGGGGAATTCACCCCTCCACTTT. Translation: CASSLEGNSPLHF.